This T cell receptor beta chain was recorded in a study of blood T cell repertoires in COVID-19. Study background: T cells, B-cell-depleted T cells, or PBMCs supplied cDNA or gDNA.

Germline assignment: CDR1 MNHEY and CDR2 SVGAGI. Trimming took 6 bases from V and 3 from J, leaving 12 bases between them. CDR3 length: 14 residues. Data came from immunoSEQ multiplex PCR; TCRdb stores just in-frame clones and leaves some out. Of roughly 170,000 clones in the sample, less than 85% were seen once. The rearrangement links TRBV6-5 to TRBJ1-5, with D possibly being TRBD1 (6 bases). The sample taken for sequencing was peripheral blood. This receptor was identified in a human donor in a cohort sampled during active COVID-19. The CDR3 DNA reads TGTGCCAGCAGCCTGGACAGCGTCAATCAGCCCCAGCATTTT. Translation: CASSLDSVNQPQHF.